These 17 T cell receptor beta chains were sequenced from one sample in a study of CD4+ T cells in melanoma. Clones were sequenced by immunoSEQ multiplex PCR, and TCRdb holds only the in-frame ones, with some missing. Of about 50,000 clones listed, roughly 89% are singletons. Sample: peripheral blood. These receptors were collected from a human donor with melanoma.

The chain joins TRBV5-5 to TRBJ1-2; 7 bases map to TRBD1. V was pared by 0 bases and J by 3 bases, with 2 bases of the junction left unmatched. There are 14 residues in the CDR3. The germline V gene has CDR1 SGHKS and CDR2 YYEKEE (reference sequence). The CDR3 coding sequence is TGTGCCAGCAGCTTGGTTCAGGGGGACTATGGCTACACCTTC. Residues: CASSLVQGDYGYTF. The entire variable domain, with the rest obtained from reference TRBV5-5 and TRBJ1-2, is as follows: DAGVTQSPTHLIKTRGQQVTLRCSPISGHKSVSWYQQVLGQGPQFIFQYYEKEERGRGNFPDRFSARQFPNYSSELNVNALLLGDSALYLCASSLVQGDYGYTFGSGTRLTVV.

V usage is TRBV29-1 and J usage is TRBJ2-1; D is perhaps TRBD1 (5 bases). Germline-derived CDR1 and CDR2 are SQVTM and ANQGSEA. The CDR3 is 11 amino acids. Trimming cost V 3 bases and J 5 bases, with 5 bases left between them. CDR3 loop: CSVDRDNEQFF. The CDR3 nucleotides are TGCAGCGTTGACAGGGACAATGAGCAGTTCTTC.

This chain connects TRBV11-1 to TRBJ2-5; 14 positions agree with TRBD2. The CDR3 runs 17 residues. Germline V lookup: CDR1 SGHAT, CDR2 FQDESV (reference sequence). The V segment lost 5 bases and the J segment 0 bases; nucleotides outside the gene matches: 5. CDR3 DNA: TGTGCCAGCAGCCGAGGACTAGCGGGGGGCAACCAAGAGACCCAGTACTTC. This translates into CASSRGLAGGNQETQYF.

V usage is TRBV19 and J usage is TRBJ1-5, with 12 bases identical to TRBD1. Looked up from germline, CDR1 is LNHDA and CDR2 is SQIVND (reference sequence). The CDR3 totals 15 residues. Trimming at V came to 5 bases and at J to 6 bases, leaving 5 bases not matched to a gene. The CDR3 protein is CASSGGTGGVQPQHF. DNA of the CDR3: TGTGCCAGTAGTGGAGGGACAGGGGGCGTTCAGCCCCAGCATTTT.

The V and J genes are TRBV29-1 and TRBJ2-1; D is ambiguous. Germline CDR1 and CDR2: SQVTM and ANQGSEA. The length of the CDR3 is 14 residues. The V end was cut by 4 bases, the J end by 0 bases, with 10 bases between. The CDR3 loop is CSVGRLDSYNEQFF. As DNA, the CDR3 is TGCAGCGTTGGTCGACTGGACTCCTACAATGAGCAGTTCTTC.

V gene TRBV27 combines with J gene TRBJ1-5; D may be TRBD1 (6 bases). The CDR3 is made up of 14 amino acids. Deletions cut 3 bases from V and 6 bases from J, with 12 bases between. CDR1 and CDR2 from the germline V gene are MNHEY and SMNVEV (reference sequence). CDR3 region: CASSFGGAGQPQHF. The CDR3 nucleotides are TGTGCCAGCAGTTTTGGGGGCGCGGGTCAGCCCCAGCATTTT.

The V call is TRBV27, the J call TRBJ2-7, with TRBD2 identical over 11 bases. Germline V gene sequence: CDR1 MNHEY, CDR2 SMNVEV (reference sequence). This CDR3 region has 16 residues. The trim removed 4 bases at V and 2 bases at J, leaving 7 bases unmatched. The CDR3 DNA reads as TGTGCCAGCAGTTCCCTCATGGGACTAGCGGCCTACGAGCAGTACTTC. Translating gives CASSSLMGLAAYEQYF.

The chain has TRBV9 and TRBJ2-2, with D possibly TRBD1 on 5 matching bases. The CDR3 is made up of 14 amino acids. Germline CDR1 reads SGDLS; CDR2 reads YYNGEE. V gave up 4 bases and J gave up 1 base, with 8 bases separating them. This CDR3 is CASSPQGNTGELFF. DNA for the CDR3: TGTGCCAGCAGCCCTCAGGGGAACACCGGGGAGCTGTTTTTT.

This chain connects TRBV10-3 to TRBJ2-7; TRBD1 matches 9 bases. The germline V gene has CDR1 ENHRY and CDR2 SYGVKD. The CDR3 runs to 16 residues. Trimming took 0 bases from V and 2 from J; bases not matched to a gene: 5. The CDR3 spells CAISESGTGKTYEQYF. The CDR3 nucleotides read TGTGCCATCAGTGAGTCCGGGACAGGGAAAACCTACGAGCAGTACTTC.

The chain combines TRBV5-1 with TRBJ1-2; D perhaps matches TRBD1 (5 bases). CDR1 and CDR2 from the germline V gene are SGHRS and YFSETQ. The CDR3 extends over 13 amino acids. V lost 0 bases, J lost 3 bases, and 6 bases lay in between. The CDR3 region is CASSLGQYYGYTF. For the CDR3, the DNA is TGCGCCAGCAGCTTGGGACAGTACTATGGCTACACCTTC.

The rearrangement uses TRBV9 and TRBJ2-2; maybe TRBD1 (6 bases). The CDR3 loop spans 16 amino acids. Trimming removed 1 base at V and 4 bases at J, with 14 bases between. Germline-derived CDR1 and CDR2 are SGDLS and YYNGEE. The CDR3 DNA follows: TGTGCCAGCAGCGTATCTTACAGGGTGGGCACCGGGGAGCTGTTTTTT. This gives the protein CASSVSYRVGTGELFF. Full variable domain (rest looked up from reference TRBV9 and TRBJ2-2): DSGVTQTPKHLITATGQRVTLRCSPRSGDLSVYWYQQSLDQGLQFLIQYYNGEERAKGNILERFSAQQFPDLHSELNLSSLELGDSALYFCASSVSYRVGTGELFFGEGSRLTVL.

This rearrangement joins TRBV7-9 to TRBJ1-1; the D is unclear. Deletions cut 4 bases from V and 6 bases from J, with 9 bases between. The CDR3 is 12 residues long. Germline loops: CDR1 SEHNR, CDR2 FQNEAQ (reference sequence). CDR3 DNA sequence: TGTGCCAGCAGCTCAGATAGTTCTGAAGCTTTCTTT. It specifies CASSSDSSEAFF.

The V call is TRBV6-6, the J call TRBJ1-1; D is undetermined. The CDR3 runs 12 residues. Germline assignment: CDR1 MNHNY and CDR2 SVGAGI (reference sequence). Trimming cost V 8 bases and J 0 bases, with 7 bases left between them. The DNA for the CDR3 is TGTGCCAGCGGATATATGAACACTGAAGCTTTCTTT. Its translation is CASGYMNTEAFF.

The chain joins TRBV30 to TRBJ2-7; D gene unclear. This CDR3 has 13 amino acids. Germline V gives CDR1 GTSNPN, CDR2 SVGIG (reference sequence). Trimming cost V 3 bases and J 3 bases, with 12 bases left between them. The CDR3 DNA reads TGTGCCTGGAGCATCGGATTAAGCTACGAGCAGTACTTC. Encoded protein: CAWSIGLSYEQYF.

This chain joins TRBV28 and TRBJ1-4; D ambiguous. The CDR3 is made up of 12 amino acids. CDR1 MDHEN and CDR2 SYDVKM come from the germline V gene. Trimming shortened V by 5 bases and J by 7 bases, and 8 bases separated the two germline ends. The CDR3, as DNA: TGTGCCAGCAGTCCCACATTTGAAAAACTGTTTTTT. This gives the protein CASSPTFEKLFF. The complete variable domain, with remaining parts taken from reference TRBV28 and TRBJ1-4, reads DVKVTQSSRYLVKRTGEKVFLECVQDMDHENMFWYRQDPGLGLRLIYFSYDVKMKEKGDIPEGYSVSREKKERFSLILESASTNQTSMYLCASSPTFEKLFFGSGTQLSVL.

The chain has TRBV5-8 and TRBJ2-2, with TRBD2 matching 9 bases. Germline V gives CDR1 SGHTS, CDR2 YDEGEE. V was clipped by 10 bases and J by 3 bases; unmatched bases: 4. This CDR3 region has 13 residues. CDR3 in DNA: TGTGCCGCGGGGGGGCCATACACCGGGGAGCTGTTTTTT. This codes for CAAGGPYTGELFF.

The gene calls are TRBV28 and TRBJ1-2; the D is unclear. Germline loops: CDR1 MDHEN, CDR2 SYDVKM. V was cut by 5 bases and J by 6 bases, with 16 bases left in between. This CDR3 has 14 amino acids. CDR3 residues: CASSQRAGWNGYTF. In DNA, the CDR3 is TGTGCCAGCAGTCAAAGGGCGGGATGGAATGGCTACACCTTC.